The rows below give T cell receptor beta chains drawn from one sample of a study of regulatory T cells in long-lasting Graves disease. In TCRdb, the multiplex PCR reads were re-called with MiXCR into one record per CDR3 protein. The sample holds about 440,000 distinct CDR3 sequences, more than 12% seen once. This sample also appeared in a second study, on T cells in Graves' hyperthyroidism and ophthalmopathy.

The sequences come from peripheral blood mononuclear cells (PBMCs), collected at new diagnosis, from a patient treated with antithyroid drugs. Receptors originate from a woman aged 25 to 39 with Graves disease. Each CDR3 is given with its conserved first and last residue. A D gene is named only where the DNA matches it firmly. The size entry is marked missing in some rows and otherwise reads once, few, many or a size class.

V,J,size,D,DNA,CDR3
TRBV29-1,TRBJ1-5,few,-,TGCAGCGTTGAAAGTATCCACAGGGGCAATCAGCCCCAGCATTTT,CSVESIHRGNQPQHF
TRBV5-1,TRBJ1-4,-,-,TGCGCCAGCAGCGAGGCGCCCCGGAATTATGAAAAACTGTTTTTT,CASSEAPRNYEKLFF
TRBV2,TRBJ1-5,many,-,TGTGCCAGCAGTGAAGCACAGCATAGCAATCAGCCCCAGCATTTT,CASSEAQHSNQPQHF
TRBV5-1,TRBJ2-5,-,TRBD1,TGCGCCAGCAGCAACATTCTTGACAGGGGGCGAGAGACCCAGTACTTC,CASSNILDRGRETQYF
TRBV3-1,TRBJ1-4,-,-,TGTGCCAGCAGCCAGGGGGGACCAGGGGCCACTAATGAAAAACTGTTTTTT,CASSQGGPGATNEKLFF
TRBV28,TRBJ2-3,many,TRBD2,TGTGCCAGCAGGGAACTAGCGGGAGGGCCCGCAGATACGCAGTATTTT,CASRELAGGPADTQYF
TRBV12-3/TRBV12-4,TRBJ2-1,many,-,TGTGCCAGCAGTTTCGGCCTAGTAGGACACAATGAGCAGTTCTTC,CASSFGLVGHNEQFF
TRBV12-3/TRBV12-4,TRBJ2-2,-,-,TGTGCCAGCAGTTTGCTAGGGATTCCCCCGAACACCGGGGAGCTGTTTTTT,CASSLLGIPPNTGELFF
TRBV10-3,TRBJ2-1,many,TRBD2,TGTGCCATCAGTGCCCGAGCGGGAGGGAACAATGAGCAGTTCTTC,CAISARAGGNNEQFF
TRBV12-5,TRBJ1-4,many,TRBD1,TGTGCTAGTGGCCCCGGGACAGGGTTTGAAAAACTGTTTTTT,CASGPGTGFEKLFF
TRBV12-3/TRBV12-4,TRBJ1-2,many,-,TGTGCCAGCAGTGTCCTAGGGGGCTACACCTTC,CASSVLGGYTF
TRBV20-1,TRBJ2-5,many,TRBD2,TGCAGTACCTCAGGTTCGGCGGGAGCCCAAGAGACCCAGTACTTC,CSTSGSAGAQETQYF
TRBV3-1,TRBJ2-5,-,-,TGTGCCAGCAGCCCCACAGGACGAAGATCCCAAGAGACCCAGTACTTC,CASSPTGRRSQETQYF
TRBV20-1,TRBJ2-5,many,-,TGCAGTGCTAGCTCAGGCGAGACGGAGACCCAGTACTTC,CSASSGETETQYF
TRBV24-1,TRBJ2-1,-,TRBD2,TGTGCCACCAGTGATCCGGGGAGGGGTGCGGGAGGCGCCAGCTCCTACAATGAGCAGTTCTTC,CATSDPGRGAGGASSYNEQFF
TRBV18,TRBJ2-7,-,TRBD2,TGTGCCAGCTCACCACGGGAACTAGCGGGAAGGTTCTACGAGCAGTACTTC,CASSPRELAGRFYEQYF
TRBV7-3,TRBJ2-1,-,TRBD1,TGTGCCAGCAGCTTAACCAGGGGGCTCGGGAGCCCCGACAATGAGCAGTTCTTC,CASSLTRGLGSPDNEQFF
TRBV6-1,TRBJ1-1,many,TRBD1,TGTGCCAGCAGTATAGACAGGGTAGGGGGTACTTTCTTT,CASSIDRVGGTFF
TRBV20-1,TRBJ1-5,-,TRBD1,TGCAGTGCACCCATCGGGACAGGGTATAGCAATCAGCCCCAGCATTTT,CSAPIGTGYSNQPQHF
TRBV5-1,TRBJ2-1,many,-,TGCGCCAGCAGCTTGGATGGTAGCGAGGTCGATGAGCAGTTCTTC,CASSLDGSEVDEQFF
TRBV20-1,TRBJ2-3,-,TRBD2,TGCAGCGCGGCTAGCGGGAGGGGAACAGATACGCAGTATTTT,CSAASGRGTDTQYF
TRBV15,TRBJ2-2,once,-,TGTGCCACCAGCAGACTGGAGGGAAGTATTTGGGCCGGGGAGCTGTTTTTT,CATSRLEGSIWAGELFF
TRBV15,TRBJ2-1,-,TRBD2,TGTGCCACGATGGGAGTAGCGGGGACCTCCTACAATGAGCAGTTCTTC,CATMGVAGTSYNEQFF
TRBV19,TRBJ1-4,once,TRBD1,TGTGCCAGTAGTATAGGCGGGGGACAGCGGGGCGAAAAACTGTTTTTT,CASSIGGGQRGEKLFF
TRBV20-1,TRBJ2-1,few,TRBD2,TGCAGTGCTAGATTTGTTAAGGCTAGCGGAGATTACAATGAGCAGTTCTTC,CSARFVKASGDYNEQFF
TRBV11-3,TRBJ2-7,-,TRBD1,TGTGCCAGCAGCCTAGGGACCGGGACAGGCTACGAGCAGTACTTC,CASSLGTGTGYEQYF
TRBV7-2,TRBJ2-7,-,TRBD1,TGTGCCAGCAGCTCCTCCGGGACAGGTTCCCTAGGGCAGTACTTC,CASSSSGTGSLGQYF
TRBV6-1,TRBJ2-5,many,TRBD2,TGTGCCAGCAGAAAGAAGAGCGGGAGGCAAGAGACCCAGTACTTC,CASRKKSGRQETQYF
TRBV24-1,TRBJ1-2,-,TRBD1,TGTGCCACCAGTGAGCCCGGGACAGCTGCCTATGGCTACACCTTC,CATSEPGTAAYGYTF
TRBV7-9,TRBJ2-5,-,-,TGTGCCAGCAGCCGCGGACTGGCGGGAAGAAACAACCAAGAGACCCAGTACTTC,CASSRGLAGRNNQETQYF
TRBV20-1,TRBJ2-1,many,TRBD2,TGCAGTGCTAGAACAGTGTTAGCGGGATCTTGGGAGCAGTTCTTC,CSARTVLAGSWEQFF
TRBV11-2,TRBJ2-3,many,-,TGTGCCAGCAGCTTAGATCGGGGTGATACGCAGTATTTT,CASSLDRGDTQYF
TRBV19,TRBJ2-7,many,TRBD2,TGTGCCAGTAACCCCGGACTAGCGGGAGTCTACGAGCAGTACTTC,CASNPGLAGVYEQYF
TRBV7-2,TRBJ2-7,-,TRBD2,TGTGCCAGCCGCTTAACGGGAGGGCCAGCCGAGCAGTACTTC,CASRLTGGPAEQYF
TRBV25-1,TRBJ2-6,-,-,TGTGCCAGCAGTGAAGGGCGGTGGGGGCGCCCTGGGGCCAACGTCCTGACTTTC,CASSEGRWGRPGANVLTF
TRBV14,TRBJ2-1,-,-,TGTGCCAGCAGCCAAGAGGGGTACGCCAAATCTGAGCAGTTCTTC,CASSQEGYAKSEQFF
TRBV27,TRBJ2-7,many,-,TGTGCCAGCAGTTTGCGGGCCCTCCCGAGCCACGAGCAGTACTTC,CASSLRALPSHEQYF
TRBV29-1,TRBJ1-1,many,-,TGCAGCGTTCAGCCCATGAACACTGAAGCTTTCTTT,CSVQPMNTEAFF
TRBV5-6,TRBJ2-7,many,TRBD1,TGTGCCAGCAGCCGGCGGGTGGGACAGGGCAACTACGAGCAGTACTTC,CASSRRVGQGNYEQYF
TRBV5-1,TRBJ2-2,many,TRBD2,TGCGCCAGCAGCCCTGGGGTGACTAGCAGATTCAACACCGGGGAGCTGTTTTTT,CASSPGVTSRFNTGELFF
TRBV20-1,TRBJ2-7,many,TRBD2,TGCAGTGCTGACCCAACAGCGGGAGGCCTAAAAACCTACGAGCAGTACTTC,CSADPTAGGLKTYEQYF
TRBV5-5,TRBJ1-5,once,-,TGTGCCAGCAGCTTTTCTACCCAAAATAATCAGCCCCAGCATTTT,CASSFSTQNNQPQHF
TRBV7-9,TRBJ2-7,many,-,TGTGCCAGCAGCTTAGCGGGGACTCACTACGAGCAGTACTTC,CASSLAGTHYEQYF
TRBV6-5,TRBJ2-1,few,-,TGTGCCAGCAGTTCCAGCAGAAAGCAGTTCTTC,CASSSSRKQFF
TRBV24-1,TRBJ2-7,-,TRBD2,TGTGCCACCTCAAAAGGGAGGGTGCCCTACGAGCAGTACTTC,CATSKGRVPYEQYF
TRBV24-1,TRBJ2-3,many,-,TGTGCCACCAGTGATGGACCCGGACGGGACACAGATACGCAGTATTTT,CATSDGPGRDTDTQYF
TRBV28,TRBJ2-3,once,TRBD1,TGTGCCAGCAGCCCACAGGGGCTCGTTGAAACAGATACGCAATATTTT,CASSPQGLVETDTQYF
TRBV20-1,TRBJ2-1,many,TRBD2,TGCAGTGCTACAGCGGGAGGACTGGGCTACAATGAGCAGTTCTTC,CSATAGGLGYNEQFF
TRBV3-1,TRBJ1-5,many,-,TGTGCCAGCAGCCAAGATCTAGGCAGGGCTCAGCCCCAGCATTTT,CASSQDLGRAQPQHF
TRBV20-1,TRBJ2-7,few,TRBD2,TGCAGTGCTTACCCGGGACTAGAGGTGGGGGAGCAGTACTTC,CSAYPGLEVGEQYF
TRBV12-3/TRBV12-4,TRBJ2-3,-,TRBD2,TGTGCTTCGCGGGAGGGCCAAATAGATACGCAGTATTTT,CASREGQIDTQYF
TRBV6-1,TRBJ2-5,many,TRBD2,TGTGCCAGCACCCTAATAGCGGGAGGCCCGGGAGAGACCCAGTACTTC,CASTLIAGGPGETQYF
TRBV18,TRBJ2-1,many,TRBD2,TGTGCCAGCTCACCACGGGCAGAAATTGCTAGCGGGAGGTACAATGAGCAGTTCTTC,CASSPRAEIASGRYNEQFF
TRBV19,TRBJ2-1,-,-,TGTGCCAGTAGTCCAAGGGAGGCGGATGAGCAGTTCTTC,CASSPREADEQFF
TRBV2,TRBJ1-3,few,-,TGTGCCAGCAGTTGGGTCCCCTCTGGAAACACCATATATTTT,CASSWVPSGNTIYF
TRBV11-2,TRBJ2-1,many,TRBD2,TGTGCCAGCAGCCTAGAGGGACTAGCGGGAGGAAATGAGCAGTTCTTC,CASSLEGLAGGNEQFF
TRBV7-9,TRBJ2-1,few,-,TGTGCCAGCAGCTCAACCGGGGCCCTGAAGTACAATGAGCAGTTCTTC,CASSSTGALKYNEQFF
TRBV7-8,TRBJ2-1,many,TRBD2,TGTGCCAGCAGCTTAGCGGGTACTAGCGGGAGCTCGTTTTTATTGGTCTTC,CASSLAGTSGSSFLLVF
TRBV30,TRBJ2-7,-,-,TGTGCCTGGGGCAGGGGCTACGAGCAGTACTTC,CAWGRGYEQYF